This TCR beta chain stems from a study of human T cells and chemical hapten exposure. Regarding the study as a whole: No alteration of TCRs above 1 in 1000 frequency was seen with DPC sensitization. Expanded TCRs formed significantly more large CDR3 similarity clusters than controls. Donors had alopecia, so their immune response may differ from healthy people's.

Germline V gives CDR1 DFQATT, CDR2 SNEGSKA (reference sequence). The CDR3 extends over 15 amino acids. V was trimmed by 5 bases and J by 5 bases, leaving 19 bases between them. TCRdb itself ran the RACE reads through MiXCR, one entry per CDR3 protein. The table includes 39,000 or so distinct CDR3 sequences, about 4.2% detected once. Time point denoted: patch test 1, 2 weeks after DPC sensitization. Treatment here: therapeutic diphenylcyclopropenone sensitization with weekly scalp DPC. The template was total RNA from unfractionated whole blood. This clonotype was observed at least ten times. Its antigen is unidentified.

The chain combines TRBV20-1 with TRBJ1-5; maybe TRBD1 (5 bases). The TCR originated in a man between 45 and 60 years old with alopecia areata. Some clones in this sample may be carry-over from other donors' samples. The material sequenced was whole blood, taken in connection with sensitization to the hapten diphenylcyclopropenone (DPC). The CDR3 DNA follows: TGCAGTGCTGGCAAGGAGGGGAGTCTAGATCAGCCCCAGCATTTT. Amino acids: CSAGKEGSLDQPQHF.